A single sample gave rise to the 3 T cell receptor beta chains below, sequenced in a study of patients and donors after allogeneic stem cell transplantation. TCRdb itself ran the RT-PCR reads through MiXCR, one entry per CDR3 protein. The repertoire holds some 160,000 distinct CDR3 sequences, 24% seen once, with roughly 26% in the top ten. Sequencing was performed on blood, either unsorted or a sorted T cell fraction (not recorded which). The receptors were sampled from a human donor who was either an allogeneic HSCT recipient or a stem cell or donor lymphocyte infusion donor (not recorded which). It is not recorded whose cells these are; they may come from a transplant donor.

This clonotype has more than one count but fewer than ten. This chain joins TRBV10-3 and TRBJ1-1; TRBD1 aligns across 9 bases. The V segment lost 2 bases and the J segment 10 bases; nucleotides outside the gene matches: 5. CDR1 and CDR2 from the germline V gene are ENHRY and SYGVKD. The CDR3 has 13 residues. CDR3 nucleotide sequence: TGTGCCATCAGTGAGGAACAGGGGGCGCGAGCTTTCTTT. It specifies CAISEEQGARAFF.

This clonotype came up a few times. The CDR3 sequence is CATSDPGGPQHF. CDR3 DNA: TGTGCCACCAGTGATCCAGGGGGGCCCCAGCATTTT. The chain links TRBV24-1 to TRBJ1-5; 7 bases map to TRBD1. J was trimmed by 9 bases and V by 3 bases; bases with no gene match: 1. The germline V gene has CDR1 KGHDR and CDR2 SFDVKD. The CDR3 contains 12 residues.

This clonotype was detected only a few times. The chain joins TRBV21-1 to TRBJ1-2. TRBV21-1 is classified as a pseudogene. The CDR3 is 11 residues long. For the CDR3, the DNA is TGTGCCAGCAGCGCACCTTATGGCTACACCTTC. Translating it yields CASSAPYGYTF.